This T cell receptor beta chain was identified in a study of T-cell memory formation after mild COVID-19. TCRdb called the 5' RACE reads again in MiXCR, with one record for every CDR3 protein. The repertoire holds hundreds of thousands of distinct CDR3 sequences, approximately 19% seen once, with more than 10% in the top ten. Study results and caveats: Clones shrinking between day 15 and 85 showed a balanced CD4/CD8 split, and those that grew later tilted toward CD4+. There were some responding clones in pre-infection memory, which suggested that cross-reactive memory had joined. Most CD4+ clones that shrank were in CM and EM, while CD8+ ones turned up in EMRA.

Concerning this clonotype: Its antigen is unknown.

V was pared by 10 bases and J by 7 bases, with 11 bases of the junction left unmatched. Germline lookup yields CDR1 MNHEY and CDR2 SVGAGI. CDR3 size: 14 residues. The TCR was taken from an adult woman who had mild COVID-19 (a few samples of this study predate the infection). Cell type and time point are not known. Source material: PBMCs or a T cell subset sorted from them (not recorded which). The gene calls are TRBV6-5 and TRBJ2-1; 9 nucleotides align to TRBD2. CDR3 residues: CATLGLARNNEQFF. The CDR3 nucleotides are TGTGCCACCCTAGGACTAGCGAGGAATAATGAGCAGTTCTTC.